This section outlines one T cell receptor (beta chain) sequence together with its context. The CDR3 spans 15 residues. The J segment lost 4 bases and the V segment lost 5 bases, leaving 7 bases of the junction unmatched. Germline V gives CDR1 LGHNA, CDR2 YSLEER. TCRdb's table, derived via immunoSEQ multiplex PCR, lists solely in-frame clones and lacks some. The data contain fewer than 200,000 clones, under 90% of them singletons. The data stem from a study of blood T cell repertoires in COVID-19. Study-level background: Samples of COVID-19 (acute and convalescent) were obtained from the United States, Italy and Spain.

This TCR was sampled from a woman older than 75 with acute or convalescent COVID-19. The chain links TRBV4-3 to TRBJ1-4; the match to TRBD1 covers 7 bases. The material sequenced was peripheral blood. CDR3 DNA sequence: TGCGCCAGCAGCAAAACACAGGGGATTAATGAAAAACTGTTTTTT. Its protein product is CASSKTQGINEKLFF.